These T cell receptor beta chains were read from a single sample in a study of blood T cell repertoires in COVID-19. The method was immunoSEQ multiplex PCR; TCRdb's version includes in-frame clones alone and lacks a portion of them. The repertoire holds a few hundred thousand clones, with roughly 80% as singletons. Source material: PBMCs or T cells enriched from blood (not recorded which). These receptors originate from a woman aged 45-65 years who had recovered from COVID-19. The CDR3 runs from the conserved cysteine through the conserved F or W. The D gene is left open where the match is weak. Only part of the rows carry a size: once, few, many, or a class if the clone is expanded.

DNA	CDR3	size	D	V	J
TGTGCCAGTAGTATTAATTCTGAAGCTTTCTTT	CASSINSEAFF	NA	NA	TRBV19	TRBJ1-1
TGTGCCAGCTCACCAACGGACGACAGGGGCAATTCACCCCTCCACTTT	CASSPTDDRGNSPLHF	once	TRBD1	TRBV18	TRBJ1-6
TGTGCCAGCAGTTACTCGAGGGGGCATTTGTTTTTT	CASSYSRGHLFF	once	TRBD1	TRBV6-5	TRBJ1-4
TGTGCCAGCAGCCCTAGAATGGTGTTGTACAATGAGCAGTTCTTC	CASSPRMVLYNEQFF	NA	NA	TRBV3-1/TRBV3-2	TRBJ2-1
TGTGCCTGGAGTGTCAGAGCGGGAGGGAGGAATTCGAGGGAGCTGTTTTTT	CAWSVRAGGRNSRELFF	NA	TRBD2	TRBV30	TRBJ2-2
TGCGCCAGCAGCTCGGACAGTTCTCGGAGGGAAAAACTGTTTTTT	CASSSDSSRREKLFF	NA	NA	TRBV5-1	TRBJ1-4
TGCGCCAGCAGCCAAGGCGAGTGGGGCTACACCTTC	CASSQGEWGYTF	NA	NA	TRBV4-3	TRBJ1-2
TGTGCCAGCAGCGTAGGAGGGGGACTAGCTCTCCGTGAGCAGTTCTTC	CASSVGGGLALREQFF	NA	TRBD2	TRBV9	TRBJ2-1
TGTGCCAGCTTCAGGGGGGATAACACCGGGGAGCTGTTTTTT	CASFRGDNTGELFF	NA	NA	TRBV2	TRBJ2-2
TGTGCCAGCAGTGACGGGACACTCATCCTCCCCCGGGCTTTCTTT	CASSDGTLILPRAFF	NA	NA	TRBV25-1	TRBJ1-1
TGTGCCGCCTCCGGGACTAGCGGGTACAATGAGCAGTTCTTC	CAASGTSGYNEQFF	NA	TRBD2	TRBV10-3	TRBJ2-1
TGTGCCAGCAGCTTTGGGACAGGCAGGAAAGCTTTCTTT	CASSFGTGRKAFF	once	TRBD1	TRBV7-9	TRBJ1-1
TGTGCCAGCAGCCAGCTTCCCCCACTCTACTCTGGAAACACCATATATTTT	CASSQLPPLYSGNTIYF	NA	NA	TRBV14	TRBJ1-3
TGTGCCAGCAGCTTTGATGACAGCCGGCGATCACCCCTCCACTTT	CASSFDDSRRSPLHF	NA	NA	TRBV7-2	TRBJ1-6
TGCAGCGTTGAAACGAGGACAGGGACCTACGAGCAGTACTTC	CSVETRTGTYEQYF	NA	TRBD1	TRBV29-1	TRBJ2-7
TGTGCCAGCAGCTTTTTATGGCAGAACACTGAAGCTTTCTTT	CASSFLWQNTEAFF	many	NA	TRBV5-4	TRBJ1-1
TGCGCCAGCAGCCAAGATCGACAGGGATATGAAAAACTGTTTTTT	CASSQDRQGYEKLFF	NA	TRBD1	TRBV4-1	TRBJ1-4
TGTGCCAGCTCACCATCCGGGGGGACAGGGGCCCTGACACTCTATGGCTACACCTTC	CASSPSGGTGALTLYGYTF	NA	TRBD1	TRBV18	TRBJ1-2
TGTGCCACCAGCAGAGATCTCATGCCAGGGGGTCTCACTGAAGCTTTCTTT	CATSRDLMPGGLTEAFF	NA	TRBD1	TRBV15	TRBJ1-1
TGTGCCAGCAGTGAAGCTAGGGGGCGGTGGGGCGAGCAGTACTTC	CASSEARGRWGEQYF	NA	TRBD1	TRBV6-1	TRBJ2-7
TGTGCCAGTAGTATTTTGACACAGGGGGGTATAGGGAGCAATCAGCCCCAGCATTTT	CASSILTQGGIGSNQPQHF	NA	TRBD1	TRBV19	TRBJ1-5
TGTGCCAGCAGCTCCTTCAATGAGCAGTTCTTC	CASSSFNEQFF	NA	NA	TRBV7-2	TRBJ2-1
TGTGCCAGCAGCTTAGGGTCGTTAACGGGACAAGGCTACACCTTC	CASSLGSLTGQGYTF	few	NA	TRBV7-2	TRBJ1-2
TGCGCCAGCAGCCAAGGGCGGGGGGAGACCCAGTACTTC	CASSQGRGETQYF	once	TRBD2	TRBV4-3	TRBJ2-5
TGTGCCATCAGCGCGCTAGCGGGATCCTACGAGCAGTACTTC	CAISALAGSYEQYF	once	TRBD2	TRBV10-3	TRBJ2-7
TGTGCCACAGGGGACACCCACACCGGGGAGCTGTTTTTT	CATGDTHTGELFF	NA	NA	TRBV24-1	TRBJ2-2
TGTGCCTGGAGTGTACCAGCCCGAGGACTGTTTTTT	CAWSVPARGLFF	NA	NA	TRBV30	TRBJ1-4
TGTGCCTGGAGTGGGCAGGGGTACGGCTACACCTTC	CAWSGQGYGYTF	NA	NA	TRBV30	TRBJ1-2
TGTGCCAGCAGCTTGGGGCCTAACTATGGCTACACCTTC	CASSLGPNYGYTF	NA	NA	TRBV13	TRBJ1-2
TGCGCCAGCAGCTTGGAATTAGGGGCCTCGAACACTGAAGCTTTCTTT	CASSLELGASNTEAFF	few	NA	TRBV5-1	TRBJ1-1
TGTGCCAGCAGTCACAGAGCTGTAGAGACCCAGTACTTC	CASSHRAVETQYF	NA	NA	TRBV3-1/TRBV3-2	TRBJ2-5
TGTGCCAGCAGCTTACAGGGGAGGAACACTGAAGCTTTCTTT	CASSLQGRNTEAFF	NA	NA	TRBV11-2	TRBJ1-1
TGCAGTGTTCCGCGGATAGAGCAGTTCTTC	CSVPRIEQFF	NA	NA	TRBV20-1	TRBJ2-1
TGTGCCAGCTCACCAGTGGGGGCCAATCAGCCCCAGCATTTT	CASSPVGANQPQHF	NA	NA	TRBV18	TRBJ1-5
TGTGCCAGCAGCGTAGGGCGGGCTAACTATGGCTACACCTTC	CASSVGRANYGYTF	NA	NA	TRBV9	TRBJ1-2
TGTGCCAGCGGAACAGAACAGGGTCAGCCCCAGCATTTT	CASGTEQGQPQHF	NA	NA	TRBV2	TRBJ1-5
TGTGCCAGCAGCCCCCTGGGTACGGGGGGCTACACCTTC	CASSPLGTGGYTF	NA	NA	TRBV3-1/TRBV3-2	TRBJ1-2
TGTGCCAGCAGCTATAGCGCCATATCTGGAAACACCATATATTTT	CASSYSAISGNTIYF	few	NA	TRBV28	TRBJ1-3
TGTGCCAGCAGAAAGGGGGCGGATAATTCACCCCTCCACTTT	CASRKGADNSPLHF	NA	TRBD1	TRBV9	TRBJ1-6
TGTGCCAGCAGCTTCGGAGCGATGAACACTGAAGCTTTCTTT	CASSFGAMNTEAFF	few	NA	TRBV7-9	TRBJ1-1
TGTGCCAGTAGTCAACAGGGAGATGGAAACACCATATATTTT	CASSQQGDGNTIYF	NA	NA	TRBV19	TRBJ1-3
TGTGCCAGCAGTTTATCCTTCGGGTTAAGCGCTGAAGCTTTCTTT	CASSLSFGLSAEAFF	NA	NA	TRBV27	TRBJ1-1